Listed below are T cell receptor beta chains from one sample, sequenced in a study of T cell repertoires and HLA-DP antigens. This table comes from immunoSEQ multiplex PCR, and its TCRdb copy is limited to in-frame clones, with some not included. This sample carries some 110,000 clones, more than 85% of them seen once, and the ten largest clones take about 0.27%. No antigen has been assigned to these receptors. Sequenced sample: CD4+ T cells from PBMCs. The receptors were sampled from a woman between 18 and 29 years old in good health and CMV-seronegative. Both conserved end residues are part of each CDR3. The D gene is left open where the match is weak. Expanded clones are given a class, and other clones once, few, many or no size at all.

TRBD1	TRBV28	TRBJ2-1	.	TGTGCCAGCAGCGACAGGGGGAGCTCCTACAATGAGCAGTTCTTC	CASSDRGSSYNEQFF
.	TRBV7-2	TRBJ1-6	.	TGTGCCAGCAGCACCGGGTCAAAGTTCACTATAATTCACCCCCTCCACTTT	CASSTGSKFTIIHPLHF
.	TRBV6-6	TRBJ1-1	once	TGTGCCAGCACCTATAGGCAGGGCGAAGCTTTCTTT	CASTYRQGEAFF
.	TRBV27	TRBJ2-3	.	TGTGCCAGCAGTTTATCGGGCGCCCCTCGTCCGTATTTT	CASSLSGAPRPYF
TRBD2	TRBV5-1	TRBJ2-1	.	TGCGCCAGCAGCTTGGGGACTAGCGGGAGGGCTTACAATGAGCAGTTCTTC	CASSLGTSGRAYNEQFF
TRBD1	TRBV7-6	TRBJ1-3	.	TGTGCCAGCAGCCTTACTCTAGGGGGCCCCGGAAACACCATATATTTT	CASSLTLGGPGNTIYF
.	TRBV5-4	TRBJ1-2	.	TGTGCCAGCAGCTTGAGTGGCAGGGTGGATGGCTACACCTTC	CASSLSGRVDGYTF
.	TRBV10-1	TRBJ2-1	.	TGCGCCAGCAGTCGAGGGGCGTCCTACAATGAGCAGTTCTTC	CASSRGASYNEQFF
.	TRBV4-1	TRBJ1-2	.	TGCGCCAGCAGCCAAGTAATGTGGGGGACTTATGGCTACACCTTC	CASSQVMWGTYGYTF
.	TRBV6-5	TRBJ2-5	.	TGTGCCAGCACGTTTAAAGAGACCCAGTACTTC	CASTFKETQYF
TRBD2	TRBV30	TRBJ2-7	.	TGTGCCGGGACTAGCGGGACCCTCTCCTACGGGCAGTACTTC	CAGTSGTLSYGQYF
.	TRBV7-3	TRBJ2-3	.	TGTGCCAGCAGCTTAACCCCGCTGGGCGAGGGAATAGCGGATACGCAGTATTTT	CASSLTPLGEGIADTQYF
TRBD1	TRBV5-4	TRBJ2-5	.	TGTGCCAGCAGCTTCCCTGACAGGGAAGAGACCCAGTACTTC	CASSFPDREETQYF
.	TRBV6-1	TRBJ2-5	.	TGTGCCAGCAGTGAGTCGGTGGGGGGCGTAGAGACCCAGTACTTC	CASSESVGGVETQYF
TRBD1	TRBV28	TRBJ1-2	.	TGTGCCAGCAGTTCCAACACATTAGTACAGGGGAATGGCTACACCTTC	CASSSNTLVQGNGYTF
TRBD2	TRBV10-3	TRBJ2-1	.	TGTGCCATCGGGCCAGCGGGAGTGAAGAATGAGCAGTTCTTC	CAIGPAGVKNEQFF
.	TRBV5-5	TRBJ1-2	.	TGTGCCAGCAGCAAACCCGGGTCCCTTTATGGCTACACCTTC	CASSKPGSLYGYTF
TRBD2	TRBV9	TRBJ2-3	.	TGTGCCAGCAGCATTCGCGGGGGGAGCACAGATACGCAGTATTTT	CASSIRGGSTDTQYF
TRBD1	TRBV28	TRBJ2-5	.	TGTGCCAGCAGCCGGGACAGGCGGGAGACCCAGTACTTC	CASSRDRRETQYF
TRBD2	TRBV5-4	TRBJ2-3	.	TGTGCCAGCAGCAACCCGGGACTAGCGGGAATACTTAGCACAGATACGCAGTATTTT	CASSNPGLAGILSTDTQYF
TRBD2	TRBV7-2	TRBJ2-2	.	TGTGCCAGCAGCCTTCCGACTAGCGGGGGGACCGGGGAGCTGTTTTTT	CASSLPTSGGTGELFF
.	TRBV6-1	TRBJ2-5	few	TGTGCCAGCACCTTAGACCACCCCCCTCGGGAGACCCAGTACTTC	CASTLDHPPRETQYF
.	TRBV11-2	TRBJ2-7	.	TGTGCCAGCAGCTTAGACAGCGTCTACATGTTATACGAGCAGTACTTC	CASSLDSVYMLYEQYF
.	TRBV18	TRBJ2-5	.	TGTGCCAGCTCACAAGACAGGAGAGAGACCCAGTACTTC	CASSQDRRETQYF
TRBD2	TRBV4-3	TRBJ2-1	.	TGCGCCAGCAGCCAAGAGCGGCTAGCGGGGGGCCTTTACAATGAGCAGTTCTTC	CASSQERLAGGLYNEQFF
TRBD1	TRBV5-1	TRBJ2-2	.	TGCGCCAGCAGCCCCGGGACAGGGACGTTCACCGGGGAGCTGTTTTTT	CASSPGTGTFTGELFF
.	TRBV5-1	TRBJ2-3	many	TGCGCCAGCAGCTTGGGCAGGGGGGAAGATACGCAGTATTTT	CASSLGRGEDTQYF
TRBD1	TRBV5-1	TRBJ1-4	.	TGCGCCAGCAGCTTGGAGACAGGGAATGAAAAACTGTTTTTT	CASSLETGNEKLFF
TRBD2	TRBV30	TRBJ2-7	.	TGTGCCTGGAGATTAGCGGGAGGGACCTACGAGCAGTACTTC	CAWRLAGGTYEQYF
.	TRBV28	TRBJ1-5	.	TGTGCCAGCAGTTTGGGGTACATGGGACAACTTAGGGATCAGCCCCAGCATTTT	CASSLGYMGQLRDQPQHF
.	TRBV5-4	TRBJ2-1	.	TGTGCCAGCAGCTCTGGGGTTGTCGGAGGGGGCGATGAGCAGTTCTTC	CASSSGVVGGGDEQFF
.	TRBV5-1	TRBJ2-1	.	TGCGCCAGCAGCTCGGGGGGCAAAACAGGCTCCTACAATGAGCAGTTCTTC	CASSSGGKTGSYNEQFF
.	TRBV6-6	TRBJ1-2	.	TGTGCCAGCAGTTACGAGGGAACGCAGCTATGCTACACCTTC	CASSYEGTQLCYTF
.	TRBV28	TRBJ1-6	.	TGTGCCAGCAGTTTTTGGGACCTTCCCACCTATTCACCCCTCCACTTT	CASSFWDLPTYSPLHF
.	TRBV6-5	TRBJ1-2	.	TGTGCCAGCAGTTACGGAGAGGGGAACTATGGCTACACCTTC	CASSYGEGNYGYTF
.	TRBV28	TRBJ1-5	once	TGTGCCAGCACCTCCGGCAGGGGCAACCAGCCCCAGCATTTT	CASTSGRGNQPQHF
TRBD1	TRBV5-1	TRBJ2-5	.	TGCGCCAGCAGCTCGGGACAGGGGGGCCAAGAGACCCAGTACTTC	CASSSGQGGQETQYF
.	TRBV7-9	TRBJ2-1	.	TGTGCCAGCAGCCCCGGGACACTTACCTACAATGAGCAGTTCTTC	CASSPGTLTYNEQFF
TRBD2	TRBV28	TRBJ2-3	.	TGTGCCAGCAGCGCAAACCTCGGGACTATGTATTTT	CASSANLGTMYF
TRBD2	TRBV28	TRBJ2-3	.	TGTGCCAGCAGTTCGCGACCGGGACTACTCACAGATACGCAGTATTTT	CASSSRPGLLTDTQYF
TRBD2	TRBV4-2	TRBJ2-3	.	TGTGCCAGCAGCCAAGACCCTAGCGGGAGAGGTCGGGCAGATACGCAGTATTTT	CASSQDPSGRGRADTQYF
TRBD2	TRBV7-6	TRBJ2-1	.	TGTGCCAGCAGCTTACTAGCGGGCGTCTACAATGAGCAGTTCTTC	CASSLLAGVYNEQFF
TRBD2	TRBV11-3	TRBJ2-1	.	TGTGCCAGCAGCTTACCTAGCGGGAGTGGGGGCTACAATGAGCAGTTCTTC	CASSLPSGSGGYNEQFF
TRBD1	TRBV19	TRBJ1-4	.	TGTGCCAGTAGCGTCCGGGACAGGGAAAAACTGTTTTTT	CASSVRDREKLFF
.	TRBV5-1	TRBJ2-3	.	TGCGCCAGTAAACAAAACGCGGGTAGCACAGATACGCAGTATTTT	CASKQNAGSTDTQYF
.	TRBV28	TRBJ2-5	.	TGTGCCAGCAGTTCGGCCCCAGAGACCCAGTACTTC	CASSSAPETQYF
.	TRBV30	TRBJ2-5	.	TGTGCCTGGAGTGTATCGGAGACCCAGTACTTC	CAWSVSETQYF
.	TRBV6-1	TRBJ1-5	once	TGTGCCAGCAGTGAAGCGGGCAGAAATCAGCCCCAGCATTTT	CASSEAGRNQPQHF
.	TRBV6-1	TRBJ1-4	.	TGTGCCAGCAGTGAAGCTTGGGGCTCGGGTGAAAAACTGTTTTTT	CASSEAWGSGEKLFF
TRBD1	TRBV28	TRBJ1-1	.	TGTGCCAGCAGTCTACAGGGGTTCAGACTTAGGGTCACTGAAGCTTTCTTT	CASSLQGFRLRVTEAFF
TRBD2	TRBV7-2	TRBJ2-1	.	TGTGCCAGCAGCCCACGGCGGACTAGCGGGTCACTGGATGAGCAGTTCTTC	CASSPRRTSGSLDEQFF